The rows below give T cell receptor beta chains drawn from one sample of a study of shared clonotypes between healthy human individuals. Assay used: immunoSEQ multiplex PCR; TCRdb lists only in-frame clones, some missing. The sample yields some 2,000,000 clones, roughly 94% seen once. Sequencing used naive CD4+ T cells sorted from blood. The receptors were gathered from a young man in good health. Each CDR3 is given with its conserved first and last residue.

j_call	v_call	cdr3_aa
TRBJ1-1	TRBV7-9	CASSPGDTMNTEAFF
TRBJ2-5	TRBV7-6	CASSLARTGGSSAQYF
TRBJ2-7	TRBV10-3	CAISEQGRYEQYF
TRBJ1-2	TRBV6-1	CASSEASGGNYGYTF
TRBJ1-2	TRBV15	CATSSKGNPYGYTF
TRBJ2-5	TRBV30	CAWSVRGASGEQYF
TRBJ2-7	TRBV6-5	CASSTAQGGEQYF
TRBJ2-1	TRBV28	CASSSRTGQFF
TRBJ1-2	TRBV30	CAWVSNEGSSYGYTF
TRBJ1-1	TRBV4-1	CASSLPQALTFQFF
TRBJ2-1	TRBV27	CASSLSGGLSYNEQFF
TRBJ2-7	TRBV6-5	CASSYLASGQYEQYF
TRBJ1-1	TRBV7-9	CASSLLGGNTEAFF
TRBJ2-7	TRBV5-4	CASSPGGLAGDYEQYF
TRBJ1-5	TRBV6-1	CAICYGTSNQPQHF
TRBJ2-3	TRBV10-1	CASSVGGGDTQYF
TRBJ1-4	TRBV14	CASSQFNEKLFF
TRBJ1-2	TRBV7-2	CASSLDTGFSYGYTF
TRBJ2-7	TRBV10-3	CAISGVMAYEQYF
TRBJ1-5	TRBV19	CASSTTGGLGSNQPQHF
TRBJ1-1	TRBV6-1	CASKGRTAEAFF
TRBJ1-1	TRBV28	CASSLSQKAFF
TRBJ2-7	TRBV30	CAWSVGTGGDEQYF
TRBJ1-2	TRBV18	CASSPGGGADGYTF
TRBJ2-1	TRBV5-5	CASSTLGSGAQDEQFF
TRBJ1-2	TRBV28	CASSAGQGSNYGYTF